Listed below are T cell receptor beta chains from one sample, sequenced in a study of blood T cell repertoires in COVID-19. TCRdb's copy holds only in-frame clones and misses some; the assay was immunoSEQ multiplex PCR. The sample includes approximately 140,000 clones, under 90% seen only once; the top ten take less than 50%. Sequencing used peripheral blood. These receptors came from a human donor in a cohort sampled during active COVID-19. Both conserved end residues are part of each CDR3. Fields, in order: J gene, V gene, D gene, clone size, CDR3 protein, CDR3 DNA. The D gene is left open where the match is weak. Size is stated for part of the rows, as once, few or many counts, or as a class when the clone is expanded.

J: TRBJ1-4
V: TRBV5-4
D: NA
size: NA
CDR3: CASSPQGGLLFF
DNA: TGTGCCAGCAGCCCGCAAGGAGGGCTGCTGTTTTTT

J: TRBJ1-1
V: TRBV29-1
D: NA
size: NA
CDR3: CSVPTGEWPNTEAFF
DNA: TGCAGCGTCCCAACGGGGGAATGGCCGAACACTGAAGCTTTCTTT

J: TRBJ2-3
V: TRBV6-2/TRBV6-3
D: NA
size: NA
CDR3: CASSYPPLGSSTDTQYF
DNA: TGTGCCAGCAGTTACCCCCCCCTGGGCAGCAGCACAGATACGCAGTATTTT

J: TRBJ2-1
V: TRBV6-2/TRBV6-3
D: NA
size: NA
CDR3: CASSHRSSYNEQFF
DNA: TGTGCCAGCAGCCACAGGAGCTCCTACAATGAGCAGTTCTTC

J: TRBJ1-6
V: TRBV18
D: NA
size: NA
CDR3: CASSQQGADSPLHF
DNA: TGTGCCAGCTCACAACAGGGTGCGGATTCACCCCTCCACTTT

J: TRBJ2-4
V: TRBV5-1
D: TRBD1
size: NA
CDR3: CASSFTTGQGKNIQYF
DNA: TGCGCCAGCAGCTTCACCACGGGACAGGGGAAAAACATTCAGTACTTC

J: TRBJ1-1
V: TRBV24-1
D: TRBD1
size: NA
CDR3: CATSDPGTGNTEAFF
DNA: TGTGCCACCAGTGATCCTGGGACAGGGAACACTGAAGCTTTCTTT

J: TRBJ2-7
V: TRBV6-1
D: NA
size: NA
CDR3: CASSEGRDEQYF
DNA: TGTGCCAGCAGTGAAGGACGGGACGAGCAGTACTTC

J: TRBJ1-2
V: TRBV2
D: NA
size: NA
CDR3: CASAGMGGYTF
DNA: TGTGCCAGCGCAGGGATGGGGGGCTACACCTTC

J: TRBJ2-5
V: TRBV13
D: TRBD1
size: NA
CDR3: CASSPFTDRVKGETQYF
DNA: TGTGCCAGCAGCCCTTTTACCGACAGGGTAAAGGGAGAGACCCAGTACTTC

J: TRBJ1-2
V: TRBV6-2/TRBV6-3
D: TRBD1
size: NA
CDR3: CASSPGQNYGYTF
DNA: TGTGCCAGCAGCCCGGGACAGAACTATGGCTACACCTTC

J: TRBJ2-7
V: TRBV6-2/TRBV6-3
D: TRBD1
size: NA
CDR3: CASSYIWDRLQYF
DNA: TGTGCCAGCAGTTACATTTGGGACAGGCTCCAGTACTTC

J: TRBJ2-5
V: TRBV11-2
D: NA
size: NA
CDR3: CASTRAGLKETQYF
DNA: TGTGCCAGCACCCGGGCAGGGCTCAAGGAGACCCAGTACTTC

J: TRBJ1-6
V: TRBV28
D: NA
size: NA
CDR3: CASRWSINSPLHF
DNA: TGTGCCAGCAGGTGGAGTATTAATTCACCCCTCCACTTT

J: TRBJ1-1
V: TRBV4-1
D: NA
size: NA
CDR3: CASSQFWGQGTEAFF
DNA: TGCGCCAGCAGCCAATTCTGGGGGCAAGGCACTGAAGCTTTCTTT

J: TRBJ1-1
V: TRBV5-1
D: NA
size: NA
CDR3: CASSPGHGAEAFF
DNA: TGCGCCAGCAGCCCGGGACACGGGGCTGAAGCTTTCTTT

J: TRBJ1-1
V: TRBV2
D: TRBD1
size: NA
CDR3: CASTLTQGAVTEAFF
DNA: TGTGCCAGCACCCTCACCCAGGGGGCGGTCACTGAAGCTTTCTTT

J: TRBJ1-1
V: TRBV7-9
D: NA
size: NA
CDR3: CASSRREAEAFF
DNA: TGTGCCAGCAGCCGCAGGGAGGCTGAAGCTTTCTTT

J: TRBJ1-2
V: TRBV3-1/TRBV3-2
D: NA
size: NA
CDR3: CASSQGGVGYTF
DNA: TGTGCCAGCAGCCAAGGGGGGGTCGGCTACACCTTC

J: TRBJ2-5
V: TRBV7-9
D: TRBD1
size: NA
CDR3: CASSSRRGETQYF
DNA: TGTGCCAGCAGCTCCCGCAGGGGGGAGACCCAGTACTTC

J: TRBJ2-4
V: TRBV19
D: NA
size: NA
CDR3: CASSISGVAKNIQYF
DNA: TGTGCCAGTAGTATTTCAGGGGTGGCCAAAAACATTCAGTACTTC

J: TRBJ2-2
V: TRBV11-2
D: TRBD1
size: few
CDR3: CASRPDRVTGELFF
DNA: TGTGCCAGCAGACCGGACAGGGTCACCGGGGAGCTGTTTTTT

J: TRBJ1-6
V: TRBV6-6
D: NA
size: NA
CDR3: CASSYSLGGSNSPLHF
DNA: TGTGCCAGCAGTTACTCGTTGGGGGGAAGTAATTCACCCCTCCACTTT

J: TRBJ1-1
V: TRBV7-9
D: NA
size: NA
CDR3: CASSLAAGRVRVGTEAFF
DNA: TGTGCCAGCAGCTTAGCGGCGGGCCGGGTAAGAGTCGGGACTGAAGCTTTCTTT

J: TRBJ1-2
V: TRBV27
D: TRBD1
size: NA
CDR3: CASSQRTGNGYTF
DNA: TGTGCCAGCAGCCAGAGGACAGGGAACGGCTACACCTTC

J: TRBJ2-4
V: TRBV18
D: TRBD2
size: NA
CDR3: CASSSGLAAKNIQYF
DNA: TGTGCCAGCTCCTCGGGACTAGCAGCCAAAAACATTCAGTACTTC

J: TRBJ2-1
V: TRBV5-1
D: NA
size: NA
CDR3: CASSVGNSLVYNEQFF
DNA: TGCGCCAGCAGCGTCGGTAATAGCTTGGTCTACAATGAGCAGTTCTTC

J: TRBJ2-7
V: TRBV5-1
D: NA
size: NA
CDR3: CASSKDKAYEQYF
DNA: TGCGCCAGCAGCAAGGACAAAGCCTACGAGCAGTACTTC

J: TRBJ2-3
V: TRBV6-1
D: NA
size: NA
CDR3: CASSEALGGAPDTQYF
DNA: TGTGCCAGCAGTGAAGCGCTGGGGGGGGCACCAGATACGCAGTATTTT

J: TRBJ2-1
V: TRBV10-1
D: NA
size: NA
CDR3: CASNPRGGGRSNEQFF
DNA: TGCGCCAGCAACCCTCGGGGCGGGGGCCGCAGTAATGAGCAGTTCTTC

J: TRBJ1-1
V: TRBV6-5
D: TRBD1
size: NA
CDR3: CASSSRQGTEAFF
DNA: TGTGCCAGCAGTTCCCGACAGGGCACTGAAGCTTTCTTT

J: TRBJ2-7
V: TRBV5-1
D: NA
size: NA
CDR3: CASYPDSSYEQYF
DNA: TGCGCCAGTTACCCGGACAGCTCCTACGAGCAGTACTTC

J: TRBJ2-5
V: TRBV27
D: TRBD1
size: NA
CDR3: CASTYRGHGQETQYF
DNA: TGTGCCAGCACATACAGGGGGCACGGGCAAGAGACCCAGTACTTC

J: TRBJ2-1
V: TRBV6-6
D: NA
size: NA
CDR3: CASSYSQGYNEQFF
DNA: TGTGCCAGCAGTTACTCGCAGGGATACAATGAGCAGTTCTTC

J: TRBJ2-1
V: TRBV6-5
D: NA
size: NA
CDR3: CASSYSDSYNEQFF
DNA: TGTGCCAGCAGTTACTCCGACAGTTACAATGAGCAGTTCTTC

J: TRBJ2-7
V: TRBV27
D: NA
size: few
CDR3: CASSLWGTRPYEQYF
DNA: TGTGCCAGCAGTTTGTGGGGGACACGACCCTACGAGCAGTACTTC

J: TRBJ2-7
V: TRBV3-1/TRBV3-2
D: NA
size: NA
CDR3: CASSQDIGSAEQYF
DNA: TGTGCCAGCAGCCAAGATATAGGGAGCGCCGAGCAGTACTTC

J: TRBJ2-2
V: TRBV9
D: NA
size: NA
CDR3: CASSVEGDPNTGELFF
DNA: TGTGCCAGCAGCGTAGAGGGGGACCCGAACACCGGGGAGCTGTTTTTT

J: TRBJ2-3
V: TRBV4-3
D: TRBD1
size: NA
CDR3: CASSQAILTGSAGDTQYF
DNA: TGCGCCAGCAGCCAAGCTATTTTGACAGGGTCTGCCGGAGATACGCAGTATTTT

J: TRBJ1-2
V: TRBV28
D: NA
size: few
CDR3: CATHTRALGGYTF
DNA: TGTGCCACCCATACGAGGGCGCTCGGTGGCTACACCTTC

J: TRBJ1-2
V: TRBV2
D: NA
size: NA
CDR3: CASSEARGIWSYGYTF
DNA: TGTGCCAGCAGTGAAGCGCGGGGAATCTGGAGCTATGGCTACACCTTC

J: TRBJ1-6
V: TRBV6-1
D: NA
size: NA
CDR3: CASSESGLSSPLHF
DNA: TGTGCCAGCAGTGAATCTGGTCTGAGTTCACCCCTCCACTTT

J: TRBJ1-2
V: TRBV5-6
D: TRBD1
size: NA
CDR3: CASSLAGQGDGYTF
DNA: TGTGCCAGCAGCTTGGCGGGACAGGGGGATGGCTACACCTTC

J: TRBJ2-1
V: TRBV19
D: TRBD2
size: NA
CDR3: CASSLGLAGLEQFF
DNA: TGTGCCAGTAGTCTGGGACTAGCGGGCTTAGAGCAGTTCTTC

J: TRBJ2-5
V: TRBV3-1/TRBV3-2
D: TRBD2
size: NA
CDR3: CASSQKRGGEAETQYF
DNA: TGTGCCAGCAGCCAAAAGCGGGGGGGCGAGGCAGAGACCCAGTACTTC

J: TRBJ1-2
V: TRBV13
D: NA
size: NA
CDR3: CASGTGNYGYTF
DNA: TGTGCCAGCGGCACCGGGAACTATGGCTACACCTTC

J: TRBJ2-4
V: TRBV7-2
D: NA
size: NA
CDR3: CASSLGAGGITKNIQYF
DNA: TGTGCCAGCAGCTTAGGTGCAGGGGGGATTACCAAAAACATTCAGTACTTC

J: TRBJ1-6
V: TRBV5-1
D: TRBD1
size: few
CDR3: CASSLVAGQGNSPLHF
DNA: TGCGCCAGCAGCTTGGTAGCGGGACAGGGGAATTCACCCCTCCACTTT

J: TRBJ2-3
V: TRBV3-1/TRBV3-2
D: TRBD1
size: NA
CDR3: CASSWTGPHAYTDTQYF
DNA: TGTGCCAGCAGCTGGACAGGGCCCCACGCCTACACAGATACGCAGTATTTT

J: TRBJ2-7
V: TRBV5-6
D: NA
size: NA
CDR3: CASSLPGGHEQYF
DNA: TGTGCCAGCAGCCTGCCGGGGGGCCACGAGCAGTACTTC

J: TRBJ1-5
V: TRBV4-1
D: NA
size: NA
CDR3: CASSQTGTGQPQHF
DNA: TGCGCCAGCAGCCAAACAGGGACGGGTCAGCCCCAGCATTTT

J: TRBJ1-3
V: TRBV7-6
D: TRBD1
size: NA
CDR3: CASSQGVFGNTIYF
DNA: TGTGCCAGCAGCCAGGGGGTGTTTGGAAACACCATATATTTT

J: TRBJ1-6
V: TRBV11-2
D: NA
size: NA
CDR3: CASSARGNNSPLHF
DNA: TGTGCCAGCTCAGCCAGAGGCAATAATTCACCCCTCCACTTT

J: TRBJ2-3
V: TRBV27
D: NA
size: few
CDR3: CASSWDSRTDTQYF
DNA: TGTGCCAGCAGTTGGGACTCCCGCACAGATACGCAGTATTTT

J: TRBJ1-5
V: TRBV7-2
D: NA
size: NA
CDR3: CASSPFGGGGQPQHF
DNA: TGTGCCAGCAGCCCCTTCGGGGGTGGCGGGCAGCCCCAGCATTTT

J: TRBJ1-2
V: TRBV27
D: NA
size: NA
CDR3: CASTGGHGYTF
DNA: TGTGCCAGCACCGGGGGTCATGGCTACACCTTC